One sample yielded the 27 T cell receptor beta chains listed below, sequenced in a study of blood T cell repertoires in COVID-19. Here immunoSEQ multiplex PCR was the method, and the copy in TCRdb shows in-frame clones only, minus some. The sample lists some 80,000 clones, under 85% occurring once. The sequenced sample consisted of peripheral blood. The receptors come from a human donor in a cohort sampled during active COVID-19.

The rearrangement uses TRBV10-3 and TRBJ2-3; TRBD2 agrees at 12 bases. The J segment lost 4 bases and the V segment lost 8 bases, leaving 7 bases of the junction unmatched. From germline, CDR1 is ENHRY and CDR2 SYGVKD. The CDR3 totals 15 residues. The DNA of the CDR3 is TGTGCCATCTCTGCTAGCGGGGGGGTAGCAGATACGCAGTATTTT. Its protein is CAISASGGVADTQYF.

The chain combines TRBV18 with TRBJ1-6; maybe TRBD1 (6 bases). The V gene lost 3 bases and the J gene lost 6 bases, with 6 bases spanning the gap. CDR3 length: 13 amino acids. Germline-derived CDR1 and CDR2 are KGHSH and LQKENI. CDR3 region: CASSPDSNSPLHF. The CDR3 coding sequence is TGTGCCAGCTCACCGGACAGTAATTCACCCCTCCACTTT.

This chain links TRBV9 with TRBJ2-1, with 12 bases fitting TRBD2. Germline V gene lookup returns CDR1 SGDLS and CDR2 YYNGEE. CDR3 length: 17 amino acids. Trimming at V came to 0 bases and at J to 4 bases, leaving 5 bases not matched to a gene. CDR3 region: CASSVELAGGQYNEQFF. As DNA, the CDR3 is TGTGCCAGCAGCGTAGAGCTAGCGGGGGGGCAATACAATGAGCAGTTCTTC.

This chain connects TRBV5-1 to TRBJ2-3; TRBD1 might be the D (6 bases). The length of the CDR3 is 16 residues. Trimming removed 4 bases from V and 1 base from J, with 16 bases in between. The germline V gene has CDR1 SGHRS and CDR2 YFSETQ. The CDR3 sequence: CASSLQGGGGTDTQYF. The CDR3 region has the DNA TGCGCCAGCAGCCTACAGGGTGGAGGCGGCACAGATACGCAGTATTTT. Based on the CDR3 plus reference TRBV5-1 and TRBJ2-3, the full variable domain is KAGVTQTPRYLIKTRGQQVTLSCSPISGHRSVSWYQQTPGQGLQFLFEYFSETQRNKGNFPGRFSGRQFSNSRSEMNVSTLELGDSALYLCASSLQGGGGTDTQYFGPGTRLTVL.

The V and J genes are TRBV5-1 and TRBJ2-3, with TRBD2 identical over 8 bases. CDR1 is SGHRS, CDR2 YFSETQ, per germline. Trimming took 4 bases from V and 4 from J; bases not matched to a gene: 5. The CDR3 contains 14 residues. CDR3 bases: TGCGCCAGCAGCCCCTCAGCGGGAGCAGATACGCAGTATTTT. It specifies CASSPSAGADTQYF.

CDR3 protein: CAWALLAGGPFQETQYF. For the CDR3, the DNA is TGTGCCTGGGCCCTACTAGCGGGGGGCCCTTTTCAAGAGACCCAGTACTTC. The rearrangement links TRBV30 to TRBJ2-5, with 12 positions matching TRBD2. Germline V gene lookup returns CDR1 GTSNPN and CDR2 SVGIG (reference sequence). V lost 5 bases and J lost 2; bases outside the gene matches: 12. This CDR3 region has 17 residues. The full variable domain, rest sourced from reference TRBV30 and TRBJ2-5, is SQTIHQWPATLVQPVGSPLSLECTVEGTSNPNLYWYRQAAGRGLQLLFYSVGIGQISSEVPQNLSASRPQDRQFILSSKKLLLSDSGFYLCAWALLAGGPFQETQYFGPGTRLLVL.

This rearrangement joins TRBV2 to TRBJ2-2, with 7 bases lining up with TRBD2. The CDR3 totals 14 residues. V shed 6 bases and J 4 bases; nucleotides not matched to a gene: 5. CDR1 SNHLY and CDR2 FYNNEI come from the germline V gene. The chain's CDR3 is CASRILASTGELFF. The CDR3 region has the DNA TGTGCCAGCAGAATACTAGCGTCCACCGGGGAGCTGTTTTTT.

This chain uses TRBV28 with TRBJ2-5; D is perhaps TRBD2 (5 bases). Trimming took off 7 bases at V and 1 base at J, with 19 bases between the two ends. Germline lookup yields CDR1 MDHEN and CDR2 SYDVKM. The CDR3 is 16 amino acids. This CDR3 reads CASTRVRAVIQETQYF. CDR3 DNA sequence: TGTGCCAGCACCCGCGTGCGAGCGGTGATCCAAGAGACCCAGTACTTC.

The gene calls are TRBV29-1 and TRBJ2-7; possible D gene TRBD2, 6 bases. The germline V and J ends were trimmed by 8 bases and 0 bases, with 17 bases remaining between them. The germline gives CDR1 SQVTM, CDR2 ANQGSEA. The CDR3 covers 14 residues. This CDR3 is CSSCGTAHSYEQYF. In DNA, the CDR3 is TGCAGCTCCTGCGGGACGGCTCACTCCTACGAGCAGTACTTC.

This clone was detected a few times. The V and J genes are TRBV2 and TRBJ2-7; D gene uncertain. The CDR3 loop spans 14 amino acids. Deletions cut 5 bases from V and 1 base from J, with 12 bases between. Germline assignment: CDR1 SNHLY and CDR2 FYNNEI. CDR3 nucleotide sequence: TGTGCCAGCAGTCCTAAGTCCCTATCCTACGAGCAGTACTTC. Translating gives CASSPKSLSYEQYF.

In regard to this clone: The junction shows a germline mismatch at one end, possibly a read error. The V gene is TRBV7-6, the J gene TRBJ1-4; 9 nucleotides agree with TRBD1. This CDR3 has 16 amino acids. Germline V lookup: CDR1 SGHVS, CDR2 FNYEAQ. For the CDR3, the DNA is TGTGCCACCAGCCGGGACAGGGCGTCAACTAATGAAAAACTGTTTTTT. Translation: CATSRDRASTNEKLFF.

V gene TRBV28 combines with J gene TRBJ2-3; D not resolved. Trimming removed 6 bases at V and 2 bases at J, with 12 bases between. Germline CDR1 is MDHEN and CDR2 is SYDVKM. The CDR3 covers 14 residues. CDR3 residues: CASRMERSTDTQYF. The CDR3 DNA is TGTGCCAGCAGAATGGAGCGCTCCACAGATACGCAGTATTTT.

As for this clone: An end of the junction does not agree with germline; a read error may underlie this. The chain combines TRBV28 with TRBJ1-2; the match to TRBD1 covers 7 bases. The CDR3 covers 11 residues. Germline values: CDR1 MDHEN, CDR2 SYDVKM. This chain's CDR3 is CASTSPGQLFF. CDR3 DNA: TGTGCCAGCACCTCCCCGGGACAGCTGTTCTTC.

This chain connects TRBV5-1 to TRBJ2-6, with D tentatively TRBD2 (6 bases). V was shortened by 0 bases and J by 2 bases, with 12 bases between the two germline ends. This CDR3 has 17 residues. From germline, CDR1 is SGHRS and CDR2 YFSETQ. The CDR3 DNA follows: TGCGCCAGCAGCTTGGAGACGGGGGACCCTGGGGCCAACGTCCTGACTTTC. Its protein is CASSLETGDPGANVLTF. The entire variable domain, with the rest obtained from reference TRBV5-1 and TRBJ2-6, is as follows: KAGVTQTPRYLIKTRGQQVTLSCSPISGHRSVSWYQQTPGQGLQFLFEYFSETQRNKGNFPGRFSGRQFSNSRSEMNVSTLELGDSALYLCASSLETGDPGANVLTFGAGSRLTVL.

The chain joins TRBV30 to TRBJ2-1; TRBD1 aligns across 10 bases. The V segment lost 7 bases and the J segment 4 bases; nucleotides outside the gene matches: 4. Germline V gene sequence: CDR1 GTSNPN, CDR2 SVGIG (reference sequence). The CDR3 has 13 amino acids. CDR3 sequence reads: CASDRGRYNEQFF. In DNA, the CDR3 is TGTGCCTCTGACAGGGGGCGTTACAATGAGCAGTTCTTC.

The chain links TRBV5-4 to TRBJ2-2; 7 positions agree with TRBD2. The V segment lost 5 bases and the J segment 1 base; nucleotides outside the gene matches: 8. The CDR3 sequence is 16 residues long. In germline, CDR1 is SGHNT, CDR2 YYREEE (reference sequence). The CDR3 nucleotides read TGTGCCAGCAGAGCCCCGGGCGGGGGGAACACCGGGGAGCTGTTTTTT. Amino acids: CASRAPGGGNTGELFF. The variable domain in full, with the rest retrieved from reference TRBV5-4 and TRBJ2-2, is ETGVTQSPTHLIKTRGQQVTLRCSSQSGHNTVSWYQQALGQGPQFIFQYYREEENGRGNFPPRFSGLQFPNYSSELNVNALELDDSALYLCASRAPGGGNTGELFFGEGSRLTVL.

V usage is TRBV5-1 and J usage is TRBJ1-6; D gene unclear. Trimming cost V 2 bases and J 10 bases, with 13 bases left between them. Per germline, CDR1 SGHRS and CDR2 YFSETQ. The CDR3 has 14 residues. For the CDR3, the DNA is TGCGCCAGCAGCTTAGGGTTCGGGAAGTCACCCCTCCACTTT. It encodes CASSLGFGKSPLHF.

This chain joins TRBV23-1 and TRBJ1-5; no clear D gene. TRBV23-1 is reported as an ORF; its role is uncertain. The CDR3 totals 19 residues. Trimming took off 0 bases at V and 6 bases at J, with 24 bases between the two ends. CDR3 amino acids: CASSQSKTEYKITPQPQHF. The CDR3 DNA reads as TGCGCCAGCAGTCAATCGAAGACTGAATACAAAATAACACCTCAGCCCCAGCATTTT.

This sequence joins TRBV6-1 and TRBJ1-2, with TRBD1 matching over 8 bases. The J segment lost 7 bases and the V segment lost 3 bases, leaving 10 bases of the junction unmatched. The CDR3 totals 15 residues. Germline CDR1 reads MNHNS; CDR2 reads SASEGT. In nucleotides, the CDR3 is TGTGCCAGCAGTGATCCGTGGACAGGGCGAGGTGGCTACACCTTC. Protein sequence: CASSDPWTGRGGYTF.

This clone was seen only once. The gene calls are TRBV5-5 and TRBJ2-7, with D possibly matching TRBD2 (6 bases). The CDR3 extends over 15 amino acids. Germline V gene sequence: CDR1 SGHKS, CDR2 YYEKEE (reference sequence). Trimming shortened V by 4 bases and J by 2 bases, and 16 bases separated the two germline ends. CDR3 amino acids: CASSLAGGGAYEQYF. In DNA, the CDR3 is TGTGCCAGCAGCCTCGCCGGGGGTGGGGCCTACGAGCAGTACTTC.

The V call is TRBV6-1, the J call TRBJ1-6; D is possibly TRBD1 (6 bases). Per germline, CDR1 MNHNS and CDR2 SASEGT. The CDR3 spans 15 residues. V lost 2 bases and J 10 bases, leaving 15 bases between the germline ends. For the CDR3, the DNA is TGTGCCAGCAGTGAAAGGGGGGGCAGGCTCTCACCCCTCCACTTT. As protein: CASSERGGRLSPLHF.

This clone showed up just once. J is TRBJ1-1 and V is TRBV19; 9 bases are a match to TRBD1. The CDR3 covers 13 residues. Germline trimming cut 6 bases from V and 4 bases from J; bases unmatched to any gene: 3. The germline CDR1 and CDR2 sequences are LNHDA and SQIVND (reference sequence). The CDR3 bases are TGTGCCAGTAGCCCGACAGGGGGCACTGAAGCTTTCTTT. Protein sequence: CASSPTGGTEAFF.

This clone was seen more than once but under ten times. The chain couples TRBV19 to TRBJ1-5; 7 bases line up with TRBD1. V shed 6 bases, J shed 0 bases, and the junction held 5 bases outside the gene matches. This CDR3 has 15 residues. CDR1 and CDR2 from the germline V gene are LNHDA and SQIVND (reference sequence). This chain's CDR3 is CASRGGFTSNQPQHF. DNA of the CDR3: TGTGCCAGTAGAGGGGGCTTTACTAGCAATCAGCCCCAGCATTTT.

The chain is built from TRBV20-1 and TRBJ2-1; D ambiguous. CDR1 DFQATT and CDR2 SNEGSKA come from the germline V gene (reference sequence). V lost 6 bases, J lost 7 bases, and 7 bases lay in between. The CDR3 covers 10 residues. CDR3 amino acids: CSALNNEQFF. The CDR3 nucleotides are TGCAGTGCCCTTAATAATGAGCAGTTCTTC.

The chain is built from TRBV7-3 and TRBJ2-3, with D maybe TRBD1 (6 bases). From germline, CDR1 is SGHTA and CDR2 FQGTGA. V lost 6 bases to trimming and J lost 6 bases, with 10 bases between them. The CDR3 totals 12 residues. The CDR3 coding sequence is TGTGCCAGCAGAGCCCAGGGGGATACGCAGTATTTT. Amino acids: CASRAQGDTQYF. The whole variable domain, filled in from reference TRBV7-3 and TRBJ2-3, reads GAGVSQTPSNKVTEKGKYVELRCDPISGHTALYWYRQSLGQGPEFLIYFQGTGAADDSGLPNDRFFAVRPEGSVSTLKIQRTERGDSAVYLCASRAQGDTQYFGPGTRLTVL.

The chain is built from TRBV11-3 and TRBJ2-7, with TRBD2 matching over 8 bases. V dropped 5 bases and J dropped 6; count of bases not matched to a gene: 15. Germline CDR1 is SGHNT and CDR2 is YENEEA. This CDR3 contains 16 residues. The CDR3 sequence: CASSPQSSGLTREQYF. The CDR3 region has the DNA TGTGCCAGCAGCCCCCAGTCTAGCGGGCTAACCCGCGAGCAGTACTTC.

This clone is a singleton in its sample. The chain employs TRBV10-1 and TRBJ2-3; 15 bases are shared with TRBD2. V gave up 2 bases and J gave up 5 bases; unmatched junction bases: 2. The CDR3 is 16 residues long. Germline loops: CDR1 WNHNN, CDR2 SYGVQD (reference sequence). The CDR3: CASSEGLAGGRDTQYF. The CDR3 coding sequence is TGCGCCAGCAGTGAGGGACTAGCGGGAGGGCGAGATACGCAGTATTTT.